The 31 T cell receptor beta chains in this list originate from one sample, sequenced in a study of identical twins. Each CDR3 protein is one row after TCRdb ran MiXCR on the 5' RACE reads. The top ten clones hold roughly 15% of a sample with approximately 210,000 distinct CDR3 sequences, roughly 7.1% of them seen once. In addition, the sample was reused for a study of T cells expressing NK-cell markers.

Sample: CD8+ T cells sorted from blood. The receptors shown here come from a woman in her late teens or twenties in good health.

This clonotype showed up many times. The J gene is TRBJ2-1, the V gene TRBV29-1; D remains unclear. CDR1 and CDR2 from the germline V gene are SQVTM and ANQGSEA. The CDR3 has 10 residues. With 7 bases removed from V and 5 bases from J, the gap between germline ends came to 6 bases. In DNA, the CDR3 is TGCAGCGCCGGAGACAATGAGCAGTTCTTC. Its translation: CSAGDNEQFF.

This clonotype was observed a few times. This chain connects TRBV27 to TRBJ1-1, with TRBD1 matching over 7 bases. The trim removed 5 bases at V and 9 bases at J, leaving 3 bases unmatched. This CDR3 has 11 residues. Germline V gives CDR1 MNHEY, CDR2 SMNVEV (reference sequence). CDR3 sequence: CASSTTGKAFF. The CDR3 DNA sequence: TGTGCCAGCAGTACGACAGGGAAAGCTTTCTTT.

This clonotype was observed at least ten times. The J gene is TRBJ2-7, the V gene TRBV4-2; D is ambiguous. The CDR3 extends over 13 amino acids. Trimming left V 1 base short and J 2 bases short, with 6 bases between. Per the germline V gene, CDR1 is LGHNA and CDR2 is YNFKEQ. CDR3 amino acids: CASSQAPTYEQYF. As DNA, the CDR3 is TGTGCCAGCAGCCAAGCCCCGACCTACGAGCAGTACTTC.

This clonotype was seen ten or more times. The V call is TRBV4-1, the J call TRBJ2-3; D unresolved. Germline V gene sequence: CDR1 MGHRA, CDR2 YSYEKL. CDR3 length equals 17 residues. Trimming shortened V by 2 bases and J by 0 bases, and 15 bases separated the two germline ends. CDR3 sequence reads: CASSQTPLAASTDTQYF. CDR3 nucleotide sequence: TGCGCCAGCAGCCAAACCCCGCTGGCAGCTAGCACAGATACGCAGTATTTT.

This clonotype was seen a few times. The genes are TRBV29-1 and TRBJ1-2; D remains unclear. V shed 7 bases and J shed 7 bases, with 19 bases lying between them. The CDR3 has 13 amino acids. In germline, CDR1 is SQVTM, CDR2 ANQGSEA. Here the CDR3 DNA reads TGCAGCGCGCCCGGGCCCCCGGCGGGTGGCTACACCTTC. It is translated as CSAPGPPAGGYTF. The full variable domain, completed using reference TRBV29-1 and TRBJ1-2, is SAVISQKPSRDICQRGTSLTIQCQVDSQVTMMFWYRQQPGQSLTLIATANQGSEATYESGFVIDKFPISRPNLTFSTLTVSNMSPEDSSIYLCSAPGPPAGGYTFGSGTRLTVV.

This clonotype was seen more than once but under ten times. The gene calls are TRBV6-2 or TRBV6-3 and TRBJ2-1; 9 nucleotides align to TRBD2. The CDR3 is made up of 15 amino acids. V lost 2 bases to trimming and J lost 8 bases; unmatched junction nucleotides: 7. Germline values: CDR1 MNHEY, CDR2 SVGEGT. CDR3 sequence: CASSYPASGIDEQFF. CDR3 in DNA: TGTGCCAGCAGTTACCCCGCTAGCGGGATCGATGAGCAGTTCTTC.

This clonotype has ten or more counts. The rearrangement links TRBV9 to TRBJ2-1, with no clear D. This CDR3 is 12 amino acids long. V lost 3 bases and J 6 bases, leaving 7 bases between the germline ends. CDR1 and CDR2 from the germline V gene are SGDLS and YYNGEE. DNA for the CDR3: TGTGCCAGCAGCGCCCCTAGCAATGAGCAGTTCTTC. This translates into CASSAPSNEQFF.

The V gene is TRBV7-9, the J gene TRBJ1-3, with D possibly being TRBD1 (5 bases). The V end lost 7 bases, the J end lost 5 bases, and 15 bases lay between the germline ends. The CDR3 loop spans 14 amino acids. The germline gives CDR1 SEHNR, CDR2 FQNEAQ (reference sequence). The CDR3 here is CASNPDTGRNTIYF. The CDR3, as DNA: TGTGCCAGCAACCCCGATACAGGAAGAAACACCATATATTTT.

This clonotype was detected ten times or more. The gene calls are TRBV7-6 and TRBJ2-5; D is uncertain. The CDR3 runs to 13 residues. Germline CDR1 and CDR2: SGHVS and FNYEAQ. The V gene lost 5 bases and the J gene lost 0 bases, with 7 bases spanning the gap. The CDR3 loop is CASSTWYQETQYF. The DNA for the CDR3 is TGTGCCAGCAGCACCTGGTACCAAGAGACCCAGTACTTC.

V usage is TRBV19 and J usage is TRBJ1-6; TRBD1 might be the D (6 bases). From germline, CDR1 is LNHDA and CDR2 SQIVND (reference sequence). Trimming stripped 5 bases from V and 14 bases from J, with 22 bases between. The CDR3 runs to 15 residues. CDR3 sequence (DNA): TGTGCCAGTAGTCCCGCCGGGACACGGTTCGAGACCCTCCACTTT. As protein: CASSPAGTRFETLHF.

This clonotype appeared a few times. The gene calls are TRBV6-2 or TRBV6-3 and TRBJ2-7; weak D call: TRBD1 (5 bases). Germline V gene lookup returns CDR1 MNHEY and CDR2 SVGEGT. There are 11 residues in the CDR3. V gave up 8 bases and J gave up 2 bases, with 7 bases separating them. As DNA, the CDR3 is TGTGCCAGCGGACAAGCCTACGAGCAGTACTTC. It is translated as CASGQAYEQYF.

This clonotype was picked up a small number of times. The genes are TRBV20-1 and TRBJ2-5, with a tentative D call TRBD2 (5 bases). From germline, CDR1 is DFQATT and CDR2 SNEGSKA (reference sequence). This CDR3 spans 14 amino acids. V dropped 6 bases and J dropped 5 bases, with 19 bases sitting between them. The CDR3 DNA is TGCAGTGCCAGTCTGTCGGGGAGTTTCGAGACCCAGTACTTC. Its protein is CSASLSGSFETQYF.

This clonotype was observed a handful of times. In DNA form, the CDR3 reads TGTGCTAGTGATGGGGGCACCGGGGAGCTGTTTTTT. Its protein is CASDGGTGELFF. The chain combines TRBV12-5 with TRBJ2-2; D may be TRBD1 or TRBD2 (5 bases each). Between the trimmed V and J ends, which lost 7 bases and 4 bases, there was a span of 7 bases. CDR1 and CDR2 (germline): LGHNT, FRNRAP. The CDR3 loop spans 12 amino acids. Complete variable domain (other parts from reference TRBV12-5 and TRBJ2-2): DARVTQTPRHKVTEMGQEVTMRCQPILGHNTVFWYRQTMMQGLELLAYFRNRAPLDDSGMPKDRFSAEMPDATLATLKIQPSEPRDSAVYFCASDGGTGELFFGEGSRLTVL.

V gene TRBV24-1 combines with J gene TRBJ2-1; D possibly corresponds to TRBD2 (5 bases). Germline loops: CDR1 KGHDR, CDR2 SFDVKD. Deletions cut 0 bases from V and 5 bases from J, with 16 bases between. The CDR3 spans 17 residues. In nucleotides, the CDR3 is TGTGCCACCAGTGATTTGGGACTCCGGAGGAGGCACAATGAGCAGTTCTTC. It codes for CATSDLGLRRRHNEQFF.

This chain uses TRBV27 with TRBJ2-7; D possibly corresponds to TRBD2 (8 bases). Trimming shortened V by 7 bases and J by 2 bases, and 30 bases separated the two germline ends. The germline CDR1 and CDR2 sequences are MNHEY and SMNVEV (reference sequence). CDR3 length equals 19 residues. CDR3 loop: CASISNGRGGDSGTYEQYF. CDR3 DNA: TGTGCCAGCATTTCAAACGGGAGGGGTGGGGACAGTGGGACCTACGAGCAGTACTTC.

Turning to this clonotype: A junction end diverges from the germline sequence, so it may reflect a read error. CDR3 sequence (DNA): TGCTGTGCTAGAGATACCCTGGCTAGCGCCCCAGATACGCAGTATTTT. Protein product: CCARDTLASAPDTQYF. V is TRBV20-1 and J is TRBJ2-3; a possible D gene is TRBD2 (6 bases). The CDR3 covers 16 residues. CDR1 is DFQATT, CDR2 SNEGSKA, per germline (reference sequence).

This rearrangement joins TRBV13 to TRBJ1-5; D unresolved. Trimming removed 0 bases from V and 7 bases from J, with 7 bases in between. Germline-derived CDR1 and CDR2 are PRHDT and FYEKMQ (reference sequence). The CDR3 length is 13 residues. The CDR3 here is CASSLGLAQPQHF. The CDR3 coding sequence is TGTGCCAGCAGCTTAGGCCTGGCCCAGCCCCAGCATTTT.

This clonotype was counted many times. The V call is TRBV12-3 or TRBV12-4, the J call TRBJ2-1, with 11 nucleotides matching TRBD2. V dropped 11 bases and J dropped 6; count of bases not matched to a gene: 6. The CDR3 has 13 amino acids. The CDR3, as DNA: TGTGCCGCCTCTAGCGGGGGGATCAATGAGCAGTTCTTC. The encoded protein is CAASSGGINEQFF.

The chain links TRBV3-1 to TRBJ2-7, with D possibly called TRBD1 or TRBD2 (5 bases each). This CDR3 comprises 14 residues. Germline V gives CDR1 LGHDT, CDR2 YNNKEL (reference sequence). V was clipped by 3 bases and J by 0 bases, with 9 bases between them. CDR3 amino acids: CASSHGASSYEQYF. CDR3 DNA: TGTGCCAGCAGCCACGGGGCGAGCTCCTACGAGCAGTACTTC.

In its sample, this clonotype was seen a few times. The CDR3 DNA is TGTGCCAGCAGCCCCCAGCGGGAGGGTTACAATGAGCAGTTCTTC. Amino acid sequence: CASSPQREGYNEQFF. V usage is TRBV7-6 and J usage is TRBJ2-1; 10 bases fit TRBD2. The CDR3 loop spans 15 amino acids. Losses at the gene ends were 5 bases for V and 4 bases for J; bases not matched to a gene: 5. Germline loops: CDR1 SGHVS, CDR2 FNYEAQ.

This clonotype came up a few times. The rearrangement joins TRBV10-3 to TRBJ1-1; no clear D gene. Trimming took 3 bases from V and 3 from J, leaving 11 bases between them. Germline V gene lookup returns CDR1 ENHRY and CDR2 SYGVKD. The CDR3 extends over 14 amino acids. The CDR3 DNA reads TGTGCCATCAGTGAAACCCCTGTGGACACTGAAGCTTTCTTT. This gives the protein CAISETPVDTEAFF.

CDR3 sequence: CSARLAGHLYEQYF. The CDR3 bases are TGCAGTGCCCGACTAGCGGGCCACCTCTACGAGCAGTACTTC. This chain joins TRBV20-1 and TRBJ2-7, with 10 bases aligning to TRBD2. Trimming took 6 bases from V and 3 from J; bases not matched to a gene: 8. From germline, CDR1 is DFQATT and CDR2 SNEGSKA (reference sequence). There are 14 residues in the CDR3.

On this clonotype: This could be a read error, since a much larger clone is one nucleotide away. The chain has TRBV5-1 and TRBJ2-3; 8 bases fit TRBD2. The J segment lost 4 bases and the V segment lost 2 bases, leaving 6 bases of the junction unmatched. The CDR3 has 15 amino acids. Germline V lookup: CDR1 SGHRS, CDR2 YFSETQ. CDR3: CASSFLAGRADTQYF. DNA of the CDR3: TGCGCCAGCAGCTTCCTAGCGGGCAGGGCAGATACGCAGTATTTT.

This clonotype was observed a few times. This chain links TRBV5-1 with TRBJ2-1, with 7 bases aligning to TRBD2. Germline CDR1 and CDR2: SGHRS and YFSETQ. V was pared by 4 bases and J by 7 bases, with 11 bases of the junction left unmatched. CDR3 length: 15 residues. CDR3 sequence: CASSTLGSGGNEQFF. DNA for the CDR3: TGCGCCAGCAGCACTCTGGGCTCGGGGGGAAATGAGCAGTTCTTC. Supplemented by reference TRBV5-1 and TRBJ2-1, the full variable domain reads KAGVTQTPRYLIKTRGQQVTLSCSPISGHRSVSWYQQTPGQGLQFLFEYFSETQRNKGNFPGRFSGRQFSNSRSEMNVSTLELGDSALYLCASSTLGSGGNEQFFGPGTRLTVL.

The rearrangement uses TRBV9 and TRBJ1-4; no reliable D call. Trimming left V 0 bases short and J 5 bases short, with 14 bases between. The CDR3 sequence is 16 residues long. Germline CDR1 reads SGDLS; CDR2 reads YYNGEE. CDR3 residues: CASSVDTGLGNEKLFF. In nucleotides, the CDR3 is TGTGCCAGCAGCGTAGATACGGGGTTAGGCAATGAAAAACTGTTTTTT.

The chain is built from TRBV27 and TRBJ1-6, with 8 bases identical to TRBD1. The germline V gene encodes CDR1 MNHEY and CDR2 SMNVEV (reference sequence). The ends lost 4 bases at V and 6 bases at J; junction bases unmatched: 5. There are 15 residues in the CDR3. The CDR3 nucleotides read TGTGCCAGCAGTTCTGGACAGGGTGGTAATTCACCCCTCCACTTT. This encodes CASSSGQGGNSPLHF.

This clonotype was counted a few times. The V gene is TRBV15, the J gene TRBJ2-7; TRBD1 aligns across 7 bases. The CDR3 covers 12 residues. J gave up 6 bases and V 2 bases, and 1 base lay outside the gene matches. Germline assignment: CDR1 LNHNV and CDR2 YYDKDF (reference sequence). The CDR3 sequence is CATSRPGGEQYF. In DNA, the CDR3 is TGTGCCACCAGCAGACCAGGGGGCGAGCAGTACTTC.

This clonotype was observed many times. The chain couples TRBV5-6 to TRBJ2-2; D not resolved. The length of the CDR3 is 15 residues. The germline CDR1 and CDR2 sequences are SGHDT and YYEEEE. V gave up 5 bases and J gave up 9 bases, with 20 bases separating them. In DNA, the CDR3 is TGTGCCAGCAGACGGAGATCTGGGTCCCCCCGGGAGCTGTTTTTT. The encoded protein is CASRRRSGSPRELFF.

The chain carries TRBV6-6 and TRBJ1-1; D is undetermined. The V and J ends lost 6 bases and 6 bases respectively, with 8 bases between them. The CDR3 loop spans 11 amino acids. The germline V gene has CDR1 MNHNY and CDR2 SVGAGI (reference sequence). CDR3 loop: CASSEGAEAFF. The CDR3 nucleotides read TGTGCCAGCAGCGAGGGAGCTGAAGCTTTCTTT.

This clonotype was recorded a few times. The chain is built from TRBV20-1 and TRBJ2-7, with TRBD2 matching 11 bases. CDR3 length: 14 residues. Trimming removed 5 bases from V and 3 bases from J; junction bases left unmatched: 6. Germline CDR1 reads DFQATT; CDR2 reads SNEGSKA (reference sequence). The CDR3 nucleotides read TGCAGTGCTGGCGGGACTAGCGGTATCTACGAGCAGTACTTC. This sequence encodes CSAGGTSGIYEQYF.

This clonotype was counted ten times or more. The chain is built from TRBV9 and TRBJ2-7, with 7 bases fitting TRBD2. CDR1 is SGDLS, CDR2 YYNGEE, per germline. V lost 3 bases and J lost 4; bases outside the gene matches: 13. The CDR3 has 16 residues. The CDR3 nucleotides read TGTGCCAGCAGCGGTCGGGAGGCGGGGGATTATTACGAGCAGTACTTC. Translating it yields CASSGREAGDYYEQYF.